A selection of T cell receptor beta chains follows, all from one sample in a study of T-cell reconstitution after alpha-beta-depleted transplantation in children. One entry per CDR3 protein results from TCRdb running MiXCR on the PCR reads. Of about 540,000 distinct CDR3 sequences in the sample, 18% were seen once. The sequenced sample was PBMCs from the stem cell graft donor, obtained from the stem cell graft. The origin of the receptors is a human donor who donated a stem cell graft to a child with acute lymphoblastic leukemia. CDR3s include the opening cysteine and the closing phenylalanine or tryptophan. D genes are given only for firm matches. Expanded clones get a size class; other rows say once, few or many, or leave the size out.

CASSLLAGGASTDTQYF	TGTGCCAGCAGCCTACTAGCGGGAGGCGCGAGCACAGATACGCAGTATTTT	TRBJ2-3	TRBV12-3/TRBV12-4	TRBD2	.
CASSQGGGGNQPQHF	TGTGCCAGCAGCCAAGGGGGAGGTGGCAATCAGCCCCAGCATTTT	TRBJ1-5	TRBV6-1	.	few
CASKDGFTAEAFF	TGTGCCAGCAAGGACGGCTTCACCGCTGAAGCTTTCTTT	TRBJ1-1	TRBV3-1	.	.
CASSGDLQYNEQFF	TGCGCCAGCAGCGGGGACCTTCAATACAATGAGCAGTTCTTC	TRBJ2-1	TRBV5-1	.	many
CASSGAGSGANVLTF	TGTGCCAGCAGCGGGGCGGGCTCTGGGGCCAACGTCCTGACTTTC	TRBJ2-6	TRBV9	.	.
CSASISSSSYNEQFF	TGCAGTGCTAGTATTTCAAGTAGCTCCTACAATGAGCAGTTCTTC	TRBJ2-1	TRBV20-1	.	.
CASSLVVSYGEQFF	TGCGCCAGCAGCTTGGTTGTTAGCTACGGTGAGCAGTTCTTC	TRBJ2-1	TRBV5-1	.	.
CSARSRQASTDTQYF	TGCAGTGCTAGATCCAGACAGGCTAGCACAGATACGCAGTATTTT	TRBJ2-3	TRBV20-1	.	.
CASSLDLRGGYTF	TGTGCCAGCAGCTTGGACCTCCGAGGAGGCTACACCTTC	TRBJ1-2	TRBV7-9	.	.
CASSSRSSYNEQFF	TGTGCCAGCAGTTCGCGTAGCTCCTACAATGAGCAGTTCTTC	TRBJ2-1	TRBV5-1	.	many
CASSREGTTNEKLFF	TGTGCCAGCAGCCGAGAGGGGACGACTAATGAAAAACTGTTTTTT	TRBJ1-4	TRBV3-1	.	.
CASSQGPQAQETQYF	TGTGCCAGCAGCCAAGGTCCACAGGCCCAAGAGACCCAGTACTTC	TRBJ2-5	TRBV3-1	.	.
CASSVGYSGASTDTQYF	TGTGCCAGCAGCGTAGGTTACAGCGGGGCTAGCACAGATACGCAGTATTTT	TRBJ2-3	TRBV9	TRBD2	few
CASSPRVQGEQFF	TGTGCCAGCTCACCAAGAGTCCAGGGAGAGCAGTTCTTC	TRBJ2-1	TRBV18	.	few
CSSGTGINEQFF	TGCAGTAGTGGGACAGGGATAAATGAGCAGTTCTTC	TRBJ2-1	TRBV20-1	TRBD1	few
CASSPSGGLLTANVLTF	TGTGCCAGCAGTCCCTCGGGGGGACTACTTACGGCCAACGTCCTGACTTTC	TRBJ2-6	TRBV9	TRBD2	few
CASSYGGNTGELFF	TGTGCCAGCAGTTATGGCGGCAACACCGGGGAGCTGTTTTTT	TRBJ2-2	TRBV6-5	.	many
CSARVPGLAGDLSYEQYF	TGCAGTGCTAGAGTCCCGGGACTAGCGGGAGATCTTTCCTACGAGCAGTACTTC	TRBJ2-7	TRBV20-1	TRBD2	many
CASSSHTRTAYNEQFF	TGTGCCAGCAGCTCACATACTCGGACTGCCTACAATGAGCAGTTCTTC	TRBJ2-1	TRBV7-3	.	few
CASSPMTDTQYF	TGTGCCAGCTCACCGATGACAGATACGCAGTATTTT	TRBJ2-3	TRBV18	.	few
CASSSFSQETQYF	TGTGCCAGCAGTTCCTTTTCGCAGGAGACCCAGTACTTC	TRBJ2-5	TRBV7-2	.	few
CASSPGDRNTIYF	TGCGCCAGCAGCCCAGGGGATAGGAACACCATATATTTT	TRBJ1-3	TRBV5-1	.	.
CASSRAGTSGPYNEQFF	TGTGCCAGCAGCAGAGCCGGGACTAGCGGGCCTTACAATGAGCAGTTCTTC	TRBJ2-1	TRBV6-1	TRBD2	.
CASSSLTTGVPPTEAFF	TGCGCCAGCAGCTCCTTAACGACAGGCGTACCTCCTACTGAAGCTTTCTTT	TRBJ1-1	TRBV5-1	.	.
CASSLGPRRLHTKDTQYF	TGTGCCAGCAGCTTAGGCCCCCGGAGACTCCACACCAAAGATACGCAGTATTTT	TRBJ2-3	TRBV7-8	.	few
CASSLDSYTEQFF	TGCGCCAGCAGCTTGGATTCCTACACTGAGCAGTTCTTC	TRBJ2-1	TRBV5-1	.	.
CASRYRVMNTEAFF	TGTGCCAGCAGGTACCGGGTCATGAACACTGAAGCTTTCTTT	TRBJ1-1	TRBV6-2/TRBV6-3	.	.
CSVAGIADSYEQYF	TGCAGCGTAGCAGGAATAGCGGACTCCTACGAGCAGTACTTC	TRBJ2-7	TRBV29-1	.	few
CAWSVLGRVIYGYTF	TGTGCCTGGAGTGTATTGGGCCGTGTAATCTATGGCTACACCTTC	TRBJ1-2	TRBV30	.	.
CASSLVTRGEETQYF	TGTGCCAGCAGCCTAGTCACCAGGGGAGAGGAGACCCAGTACTTC	TRBJ2-5	TRBV7-9	.	few
CASSAMVGGINEQFF	TGTGCCAGCAGTGCGATGGTGGGGGGCATCAATGAGCAGTTCTTC	TRBJ2-1	TRBV12-3/TRBV12-4	.	.
CASSFGRAGYEQYF	TGTGCCAGCAGTTTCGGGAGGGCCGGGTACGAGCAGTACTTC	TRBJ2-7	TRBV12-3/TRBV12-4	TRBD2	.
CASTLLSGNEKLFF	TGTGCCAGCACCCTCCTCTCGGGTAATGAAAAACTGTTTTTT	TRBJ1-4	TRBV27	.	.
CASRKSGLSYEQYF	TGTGCCAGCAGGAAAAGCGGCCTGAGCTACGAGCAGTACTTC	TRBJ2-7	TRBV12-3/TRBV12-4	.	.
CASSLGGTARTHEQYF	TGCGCCAGCAGCTTGGGGGGGACAGCAAGGACCCACGAGCAGTACTTC	TRBJ2-7	TRBV5-1	TRBD1	few
CASSPGLARNEQFF	TGCGCCAGCAGCCCGGGACTGGCTAGGAATGAGCAGTTCTTC	TRBJ2-1	TRBV10-1	.	.
CSVEDGQLLPCIGSGANVLTF	TGCAGCGTTGAAGACGGACAGTTATTACCCTGTATAGGCTCTGGGGCCAACGTCCTGACTTTC	TRBJ2-6	TRBV29-1	.	few
CASSPLGTSDEQYF	TGTGCCAGCTCACCATTGGGGACTAGCGACGAGCAGTACTTC	TRBJ2-7	TRBV18	TRBD2	few
CASSLLPQEAQYF	TGCGCCAGCAGCTTGTTACCGCAGGAGGCGCAGTATTTT	TRBJ2-3	TRBV5-1	.	few
CASSYSLPRAWTEAFF	TGTGCCAGCAGTTACTCATTGCCCCGGGCGTGGACTGAAGCTTTCTTT	TRBJ1-1	TRBV6-5	.	.
CASSQPTGVIENTIYF	TGCGCCAGCAGCCAACCGACAGGGGTTATTGAAAACACCATATATTTT	TRBJ1-3	TRBV4-1	TRBD1	.
CASRMPYTDTQYF	TGTGCCAGTAGGATGCCTTACACAGATACGCAGTATTTT	TRBJ2-3	TRBV19	.	.
CASSFSSGSSYNEQFF	TGTGCCAGCAGCTTTTCTAGCGGGAGCTCCTACAATGAGCAGTTCTTC	TRBJ2-1	TRBV7-9	TRBD2	.
CSARDGDRGLETQYF	TGCAGTGCTAGAGACGGGGACAGGGGGTTGGAGACCCAGTACTTC	TRBJ2-5	TRBV20-1	TRBD1	few
CASSLGVLAGGRNEQFF	TGTGCCAGCAGCTTGGGAGTTCTAGCGGGAGGGAGGAATGAGCAGTTCTTC	TRBJ2-1	TRBV7-3	TRBD2	.
CASSLARRPSYNEQFF	TGTGCCAGCAGCTTAGCGCGGCGGCCCTCCTACAATGAGCAGTTCTTC	TRBJ2-1	TRBV13	.	few
CASSPLGLAGGQETQYF	TGTGCCAGCAGCCCGCTGGGACTAGCGGGAGGGCAAGAGACCCAGTACTTC	TRBJ2-5	TRBV7-2	TRBD2	few
CASSYRGAGELFF	TGTGCCAGCAGCTACCGGGGGGCCGGGGAGCTGTTTTTT	TRBJ2-2	TRBV7-3	TRBD2	.
CSARRGRNTGELFF	TGCAGTGCGAGAAGGGGCAGAAACACCGGGGAGCTGTTTTTT	TRBJ2-2	TRBV20-1	.	.
CASSLGGFTEAFF	TGTGCCAGCAGCTTAGGTGGATTCACCGAAGCTTTCTTT	TRBJ1-1	TRBV7-3	.	many
CSATGTDNQPQHF	TGCAGTGCTACTGGGACGGACAATCAGCCCCAGCATTTT	TRBJ1-5	TRBV20-1	.	many
CASTKYTDTEAFF	TGTGCCAGCACCAAATACACGGACACTGAAGCTTTCTTT	TRBJ1-1	TRBV2	.	few
CASSLRGTSGSGEQYF	TGTGCCAGCAGTTTAAGGGGGACTAGCGGGAGTGGGGAGCAGTACTTC	TRBJ2-7	TRBV12-3/TRBV12-4	TRBD2	.